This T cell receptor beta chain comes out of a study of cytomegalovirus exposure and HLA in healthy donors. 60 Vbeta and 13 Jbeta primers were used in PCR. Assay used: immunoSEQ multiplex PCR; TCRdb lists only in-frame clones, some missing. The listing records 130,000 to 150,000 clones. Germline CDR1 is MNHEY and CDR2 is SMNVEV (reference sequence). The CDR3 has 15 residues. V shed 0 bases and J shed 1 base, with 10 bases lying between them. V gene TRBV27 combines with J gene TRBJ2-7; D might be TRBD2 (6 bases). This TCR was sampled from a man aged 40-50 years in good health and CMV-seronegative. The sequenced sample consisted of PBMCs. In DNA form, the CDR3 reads TGTGCCAGCAGTTTATCTGGGGACTTTTCCTACGAGCAGTACTTC. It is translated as CASSLSGDFSYEQYF.